This is a list of T cell receptor beta chains from one sample in a study of CD8 T cells in ankylosing spondylitis. TCRdb used MiXCR to reprocess the 5' RACE reads, holding one entry per CDR3 protein. There are more than 400,000 distinct CDR3 sequences in the sample; about 5% occur only once, and roughly 3.2% lies in the top ten. What was sequenced was blood, either unsorted or a sorted T cell fraction (not recorded which). The receptors were gathered from a male donor with ankylosing spondylitis. Each CDR3 is given with its conserved first and last residue. The D gene is left open where the match is weak. The listing skips clone size in some rows; elsewhere it reads once, few, many or a size class.

j_call,v_call,d_call,clone_size,cdr3_nt,cdr3_aa
TRBJ2-5,TRBV20-1,TRBD1,many,TGCAGTGCTAGAGGGACAGGGAGGCAGGAGACCCAGTACTTC,CSARGTGRQETQYF
TRBJ2-7,TRBV7-9,TRBD1,many,TGTGCCAGCAGCCGGGGGACAGGTCCCTACGAGCAGTACTTC,CASSRGTGPYEQYF
TRBJ2-6,TRBV29-1,NA,few,TGCAGCGCTGGCGATGGGGCCAACGTCCTGACTTTC,CSAGDGANVLTF
TRBJ2-7,TRBV27,NA,NA,TGTGCCAGCAGCCGAGTGAGGGGCTTAACCAACTACGAGCAGTACTTC,CASSRVRGLTNYEQYF
TRBJ1-2,TRBV20-1,NA,many,TGCAGTGCTAGAGCCACAGGCACGTATGGCTACACCTTC,CSARATGTYGYTF
TRBJ2-5,TRBV20-1,NA,many,TGCAGTGCTGACGTGAGGGAGGAGACCCAGTACTTC,CSADVREETQYF
TRBJ2-5,TRBV5-6,NA,few,TGTGCCAGCAGCTTGACGAGGTCGGAGACCCAGTACTTC,CASSLTRSETQYF
TRBJ2-5,TRBV4-2,NA,few,TGTGCCAGCAGCCAAGATCGGGAGAGGGAGACCCAGTACTTC,CASSQDRERETQYF
TRBJ1-1,TRBV6-1,NA,many,TGTGCCAGCAACCCCAGGGGAGTGTCGAACACTGAAGCTTTCTTT,CASNPRGVSNTEAFF
TRBJ2-3,TRBV6-5,TRBD2,many,TGTGCCAGCAGTTACTCGGGGACTAGCGGGCCCACAGATACGCAGTATTTT,CASSYSGTSGPTDTQYF
TRBJ2-7,TRBV7-3,NA,few,TGTGCCAGCAGCTTAACGTATTCACACCGACAGTACTTC,CASSLTYSHRQYF
TRBJ2-7,TRBV5-6,NA,many,TGTGCCAGCAGCTTGGTTTCCCGGGGATCCTCCTACGAGCAGTACTTC,CASSLVSRGSSYEQYF
TRBJ2-5,TRBV5-6,NA,many,TGTGCCAGCAACATCAGGGTAGAGACCCAGTACTTC,CASNIRVETQYF
TRBJ1-2,TRBV29-1,TRBD1,many,TGCAGCGTTGCAGGGGGGGGTACAGGCTACACCTTC,CSVAGGGTGYTF
TRBJ1-2,TRBV12-3/TRBV12-4,NA,many,TGTGCCAGCAGCCGGCGGACACGCGGCTACACCTTC,CASSRRTRGYTF
TRBJ2-1,TRBV20-1,TRBD2,many,TGCAGTGCTAGGGGGGGACTAGCGGGAGGGCCGCCCTACAATGAGCAGTTCTTC,CSARGGLAGGPPYNEQFF
TRBJ1-1,TRBV9,NA,many,TGTGCCAGCTCCGAGGAGGGTACCATGAACACTGAAGCTTTCTTT,CASSEEGTMNTEAFF
TRBJ2-7,TRBV6-2/TRBV6-3,NA,many,TGTGCCAGCAGAAGAGCGGGTTCCTCCTACGAGCAGTACTTC,CASRRAGSSYEQYF
TRBJ1-1,TRBV20-1,NA,many,TGCAGTGCTGGGGTTTACAGGTACACTGAAGCTTTCTTT,CSAGVYRYTEAFF
TRBJ2-1,TRBV5-1,TRBD2,many,TGCGCCAGCAGTAGCGGGGAGGCCTACAATGAGCAGTTCTTC,CASSSGEAYNEQFF
TRBJ1-2,TRBV7-2,TRBD1,many,TGTGCCAGCAGCCCCCGGACAGGGGGCCTGAACTATGGCTACACCTTC,CASSPRTGGLNYGYTF
TRBJ1-1,TRBV27,NA,many,TGTGCCAGCAGTCTTCTTTGGGGGATGAACACTGAAGCTTTCTTT,CASSLLWGMNTEAFF
TRBJ2-1,TRBV7-2,TRBD2,many,TGTGCCAGCAGCCCCCCTAGCGGGAGGGGCAATGAGCAGTTCTTC,CASSPPSGRGNEQFF
TRBJ2-2,TRBV5-1,TRBD1,many,TGCGCCAGCAGCACCGGGACAGGACAACGGGACGGGGAGCTGTTTTTT,CASSTGTGQRDGELFF
TRBJ2-7,TRBV7-2,TRBD2,many,TGTGCCAGCAGCCAACCGGGACTAGTCCTCTACGAGCAGTACTTC,CASSQPGLVLYEQYF
TRBJ1-5,TRBV20-1,NA,many,TGCAGTGCTGACCCTAATTACAATCAGCCCCAGCATTTT,CSADPNYNQPQHF
TRBJ1-1,TRBV15,NA,many,TGTGCCACCAGCAGAGATCGGGGTATGAACACTGAAGCTTTCTTT,CATSRDRGMNTEAFF
TRBJ1-6,TRBV5-1,TRBD1,NA,TGCGCCAGCAGCTCGGACAGGGGCGGTGGTTCACCCCTCCACTTT,CASSSDRGGGSPLHF
TRBJ1-5,TRBV20-1,TRBD1,many,TGCAGTGCTCGACGGACAGGGGACAATCAGCCCCAGCATTTT,CSARRTGDNQPQHF
TRBJ2-6,TRBV7-3,NA,NA,TGTGCCAGCAGCCCTAACGCCGGTAACTCTGGGGCCAACGTCCTGACTTTC,CASSPNAGNSGANVLTF
TRBJ1-4,TRBV7-9,NA,many,TGTGCCAGCAGCTTAGCGGAGGGATTGAATGAAAAACTGTTTTTT,CASSLAEGLNEKLFF
TRBJ1-1,TRBV7-3,NA,many,TGTGCCAGCAGCCCATCGACAGGACGGATCACTGAAGCTTTCTTT,CASSPSTGRITEAFF
TRBJ2-2,TRBV27,NA,NA,TGTGCCAGCAGTTTATCAGGGTGGAAAGGGGCGATAGACGGGGAGCTGTTTTTT,CASSLSGWKGAIDGELFF
TRBJ1-1,TRBV5-1,NA,many,TGCGCCAGCAGCTTGGGTCCGGGGGCAGAGACTGAAGCTTTCTTT,CASSLGPGAETEAFF
TRBJ2-1,TRBV29-1,NA,many,TGCAGCGTGGCGGGGGCGCGGAACGACAATGAGCAGTTCTTC,CSVAGARNDNEQFF
TRBJ1-1,TRBV9,NA,many,TGTGCCAGCAGCGTAAATCCGGGGGAGGGGGCTGAAGCTTTCTTT,CASSVNPGEGAEAFF
TRBJ2-2,TRBV20-1,NA,many,TGCAGTGCTAGAGATTGGCAAGACGGAGACACCGGGGAGCTGTTTTTT,CSARDWQDGDTGELFF
TRBJ2-7,TRBV28,NA,many,TGTGCCAGCAGTTCAACAGGGCCGAGGCCCTACGAGCAGTACTTC,CASSSTGPRPYEQYF
TRBJ2-5,TRBV4-3,NA,many,TGCGCCAGCAGCCAAGATCTAGGAGTGGAGACCCAGTACTTC,CASSQDLGVETQYF
TRBJ2-5,TRBV29-1,TRBD2,many,TGCAGCGTCGCCGGGACTAGCGGGGGCTACGAGACCCAGTACTTC,CSVAGTSGGYETQYF
TRBJ2-2,TRBV28,NA,NA,TGTGCCAGCAGTTTAGCTCGCGGAAACACCGGGGAGCTGTTTTTT,CASSLARGNTGELFF
TRBJ2-1,TRBV10-3,TRBD2,many,TGTGCCATCAGTGAAGGAGCGGGAGGGGATGAGCAGTTCTTC,CAISEGAGGDEQFF
TRBJ1-2,TRBV7-2,NA,many,TGTGCCAGCAGCCCGGGGGCAGGCACTAACTATGGCTACACCTTC,CASSPGAGTNYGYTF
TRBJ1-1,TRBV29-1,TRBD1,many,TGCAGCGTACCGGGACAGTCTACTGAAGCTTTCTTT,CSVPGQSTEAFF
TRBJ1-2,TRBV27,NA,many,TGTGCCAGCAGTTCGGCTCCCTTGGGGCATGGCTACACCTTC,CASSSAPLGHGYTF
TRBJ2-1,TRBV4-3,NA,NA,TGCGCCAGCCAGCCGGGGAACCATTACAATGAGCAGTTCTTC,CASQPGNHYNEQFF
TRBJ2-1,TRBV29-1,TRBD2,NA,TGCAGCGTTGAAGAGTCCCTCGCGGGAGGGGATGAGCAGTTCTTC,CSVEESLAGGDEQFF
TRBJ2-7,TRBV20-1,NA,many,TGCAGTGCGGAGAGGTCCTACGAGCAGTACTTC,CSAERSYEQYF
TRBJ2-5,TRBV7-2,TRBD2,few,TGTGCCAGCAGCTCGACTAGCGGGAGTTGGGGGTGGGAGACCCAGTACTTC,CASSSTSGSWGWETQYF
TRBJ2-1,TRBV7-9,NA,many,TGTGCCAGCAGGCTAGGGGGGCCCTACAATGAGCAGTTCTTC,CASRLGGPYNEQFF
TRBJ1-2,TRBV6-2/TRBV6-3,NA,few,TGTGCCAGCAGTTACTCGGCGGTCCTGGCATACTATGGCTACACCTTC,CASSYSAVLAYYGYTF
TRBJ2-7,TRBV20-1,TRBD2,many,TGCAGTGCCACCATCTTCGGGGGGGCGTTATACGAGCAGTACTTC,CSATIFGGALYEQYF
TRBJ2-7,TRBV24-1,TRBD1,many,TGTGCCACCAGTGCCGGGACAGATGCTACGAAGCAGTACTTC,CATSAGTDATKQYF
TRBJ1-4,TRBV10-3,NA,many,TGTGCCATCAGTGAGCTGGGGCTTAATGAAAAACTGTTTTTT,CAISELGLNEKLFF
TRBJ2-7,TRBV20-1,NA,few,TGCAGTGCTAGAGGTGGTAGAGGCGAGCAGTACTTC,CSARGGRGEQYF
TRBJ2-7,TRBV12-3/TRBV12-4,NA,many,TGTGCCAGCAGCCAGTCCCACGAGCAGTACTTC,CASSQSHEQYF
TRBJ2-3,TRBV20-1,NA,many,TGCAGTGCTAGCTTTGCAGATACGCAGTATTTT,CSASFADTQYF
TRBJ2-3,TRBV20-1,NA,NA,TGCAGTGCTAGCAGGGTAGTAGGTACGCAGTATTTT,CSASRVVGTQYF
TRBJ1-1,TRBV15,TRBD1,NA,TGTGCCACCAGATTAGGACAGGGGACCACTGAAGCTTTCTTT,CATRLGQGTTEAFF